This entry features one TCR beta chain sequence. Its antigen is currently unknown. The entry originates in a study of cytomegalovirus exposure and HLA in healthy donors. Germline V gives CDR1 LGHNA, CDR2 YNFKEQ. V dropped 2 bases and J dropped 4; count of bases not matched to a gene: 3. The length of the CDR3 is 14 residues. General study findings and limits: The sole available immune exposure information was CMV serostatus.

A multiplex PCR was run with 60 Vbeta primers and 13 Jbeta primers. Assay: immunoSEQ multiplex PCR; the TCRdb copy retains only in-frame clones and omits some. The table has approximately 130,000 clones, around 86% seen once. The sequence derives from a woman aged 50 to 60 in good health and CMV-seropositive. The rearrangement links TRBV4-2 to TRBJ2-7; 9 positions match TRBD1. Specimen: PBMCs. The CDR3 DNA is TGTGCCAGCAGCCAAACAGGGGGCGTTTACGAGCAGTACTTC. Translating gives CASSQTGGVYEQYF.